This T cell receptor beta chain appears in the sequencing data of a study of early T cells in non-severe SARS-CoV-2 infection. Overall study findings and caveats: Comparison of clonotypes with VDJdb favored anti-spike CD8 responses while missing private and CD4 specificities.

J was trimmed by 3 bases and V by 11 bases; bases with no gene match: 3. The CDR3 runs to 12 residues. Germline assignment: CDR1 MDHEN and CDR2 SYDVKM. Comments on this clonotype: The target antigen is unknown.

TCRdb independently ran MiXCR on the 5' RACE reads; one entry per CDR3 protein. Of 55,000 to 70,000 distinct CDR3 sequences in the sample, around 13% were seen once. Sequenced here: whole blood, sampled at baseline. The receptor comes from an adult who was a healthcare worker with PCR-confirmed SARS-CoV-2 infection or an uninfected control (not recorded which). The donor label of this sample is uncertain. The V and J genes are TRBV28 and TRBJ2-2; TRBD1 aligns across 7 bases. The CDR3 DNA reads TGTGCCTCCGGGACAGACACCGGGGAGCTGTTTTTT. Translation: CASGTDTGELFF. The complete variable domain, with remaining parts taken from reference TRBV28 and TRBJ2-2, reads DVKVTQSSRYLVKRTGEKVFLECVQDMDHENMFWYRQDPGLGLRLIYFSYDVKMKEKGDIPEGYSVSREKKERFSLILESASTNQTSMYLCASGTDTGELFFGEGSRLTVL.